One and the same sample provided the 15 T cell receptor beta chains below, sequenced in a study of T cell clonality in common variable immunodeficiency. Repertoires were generated with immunoSEQ multiplex PCR, while TCRdb's copy carries only in-frame clones and drops some. In all, the sample yields around 15,000 clones. These receptors are not linked to any known antigen. General observations from the study: Common variable immunodeficiency TCR beta sequences reportedly had fewer deletions and N-nucleotide insertions.

Sequences were obtained from peripheral blood mononuclear cells. The receptors derive from a human donor with common variable immunodeficiency.

On this clone itself: The observed sequence ends 3 residues before the CDR3 terminus, with the missing tail filled in from the germline J gene. This chain joins TRBV2 and TRBJ2-7; no firm D call. V lost 3 bases and J lost 1, with 7 bases in between. Germline loops: CDR1 SNHLY, CDR2 FYNNEI. This CDR3 has 13 amino acids. This CDR3 reads CASSDDTSYEQYF. The CDR3 DNA, read in part, is TGTGCCAGCAGTGATGACACTTCCTACGAG.

CDR3 loop: CSAREGGGNTIYF. The DNA read from the CDR3 is TGCAGTGCTAGAGAGGGGGGTGGAAACACC. This chain connects TRBV20-1 to TRBJ1-3; maybe TRBD1 (5 bases). The read halts 3 residues ahead of the CDR3 end, with the missing end drawn from the germline J gene. CDR3 size: 13 residues. In germline, CDR1 is DFQATT, CDR2 SNEGSKA (reference sequence). V lost 0 bases, J lost 3 bases, and 6 bases lay in between.

Frequency places this clone as medium-sized. The CDR3 extends 3 residues past the end of the read, so its final part is completed from the germline J gene. The chain uses TRBV20-1 and TRBJ1-2; 8 bases agree with TRBD1. The CDR3 totals 15 residues. Germline V lookup: CDR1 DFQATT, CDR2 SNEGSKA (reference sequence). J lost 3 bases, V lost 6 bases, and 12 bases had no gene match. The sequenced CDR3 bases are TGCAGTGCGTATCCGGGACAGGAAGGGGACTATGGC. Translating gives CSAYPGQEGDYG. The full-length CDR3 reads as CSAYPGQEGDYGYTF.

This clone is labeled medium-sized based on frequency. The read terminates 3 residues before the CDR3 end, so the remaining end is supplied by the germline J gene. V gene TRBV29-1 combines with J gene TRBJ2-5, with 10 bases identical to TRBD2. Unmatched junction bases numbered 3, after V lost 4 bases and J lost 4 bases. CDR3 length equals 13 residues. The germline CDR1 and CDR2 sequences are SQVTM and ANQGSEA. Partial CDR3 DNA: TGCAGCGTTGGAGCGGGAGGGGCAGAGACC. It codes for CSVGAGGAET. From start to end, the CDR3 is CSVGAGGAETQYF.

Regarding this clone: The read stops 3 residues short of the end of the CDR3; the missing end is completed from the germline J gene. The chain couples TRBV18 to TRBJ1-3, with D unresolved. Germline V gene lookup returns CDR1 KGHSH and CDR2 LQKENI. The CDR3 loop spans 15 amino acids. V was trimmed by 2 bases and J by 0 bases, leaving 8 bases between them. CDR3 sequence reads: CASSPGLLSGNTIYF. Incomplete CDR3 DNA: TGTGCCAGCTCACCAGGACTGCTCTCTGGAAACACC.

About this clone itself: The read ends 3 residues before the CDR3 terminus; that terminus is restored from the germline J gene. V usage is TRBV2 and J usage is TRBJ1-1, with 9 nucleotides matching TRBD1. The V gene's germline CDR1 is SNHLY and CDR2 FYNNEI. This CDR3 comprises 14 residues. The CDR3 loop reads CASSKQGAPQEAFF. The DNA read from the CDR3 is TGTGCCAGCAGTAAACAGGGGGCGCCCCAGGAA.

The CDR3 DNA, read in part, is TGTGCCAGCACCCTAGCGGGAAGCACCGGGGAG. Amino acid sequence: CASTLAGSTGE. From start to end, the CDR3 is CASTLAGSTGELFF. The chain joins TRBV18 to TRBJ2-2; 9 bases map to TRBD2. The read comes to an end 3 residues before the CDR3 does, leaving the germline J gene to fill in the end. V shed 8 bases and J 4 bases; nucleotides not matched to a gene: 5. The CDR3 contains 14 residues. Germline V gene data show CDR1 as KGHSH and CDR2 as LQKENI.

Regarding this clone: Read coverage stops 3 residues before the CDR3 terminus; the germline J gene supplies the remainder. This chain joins TRBV7-9 and TRBJ2-7, with D possibly matching TRBD2 (5 bases). The V gene's germline CDR1 is SEHNR and CDR2 FQNEAQ (reference sequence). Trimming took off 1 base at V and 2 bases at J, with 9 bases between the two ends. The CDR3 covers 14 residues. The CDR3 spells CASSLVAGPYEQYF. The CDR3 bases that were read are TGTGCCAGCAGCTTAGTTGCGGGCCCCTACGAG.

Worth noting for this clone: Sequencing ends 3 residues short of the CDR3 end; the germline J gene provides the rest. This chain uses TRBV20-1 with TRBJ2-3; 8 nucleotides align to TRBD1. The CDR3 has 16 amino acids. Losses at the gene ends were 0 bases for V and 3 bases for J; bases not matched to a gene: 8. The V gene's germline CDR1 is DFQATT and CDR2 SNEGSKA (reference sequence). The sequenced CDR3 bases are TGCAGTGCTAGAGACCCACAGGGGGTAAGGACAGATACG. Translating gives CSARDPQGVRTDT. The CDR3 reads in full as CSARDPQGVRTDTQYF.

A word on this clone: The read comes to an end 3 residues before the CDR3 does, leaving the germline J gene to fill in the end. V usage is TRBV7-2 and J usage is TRBJ2-1, with 8 bases matching TRBD2. Germline loops: CDR1 SGHTA, CDR2 FQGNSA. The CDR3 contains 14 residues. V gave up 8 bases and J gave up 9 bases; unmatched junction bases: 12. CDR3 in amino acids: CASGRAGESTEQFF. CDR3 DNA, as far as it was read: TGTGCCAGCGGTAGAGCGGGAGAAAGCACTGAG.

With regard to this clone: The read stops 3 residues short of the end of the CDR3; the missing end is completed from the germline J gene. This rearrangement joins TRBV19 to TRBJ1-2, with 9 bases aligning to TRBD1. The germline gives CDR1 LNHDA, CDR2 SQIVND (reference sequence). With V trimmed by 3 bases and J by 1 base, 9 bases remained unmatched. CDR3 size: 17 residues. The CDR3 loop reads CASSMGTGGADNYGYTF. The DNA read from the CDR3 is TGTGCCAGTAGTATGGGCACAGGGGGCGCGGATAACTATGGC.

As regards this clone: The read terminates 3 residues ahead of where the CDR3 ends, so the germline J gene completes it. The chain links TRBV7-8 to TRBJ2-7, with D perhaps given as TRBD1 or TRBD2 (5 bases each). The germline V gene has CDR1 SGHVS and CDR2 FQNEAQ. CDR3 length: 14 amino acids. V gave up 5 bases and J gave up 2 bases, with 13 bases separating them. The CDR3 reads CASSEGFPAYEQYF. The part of the CDR3 DNA that was read is TGTGCCAGCAGCGAGGGGTTCCCAGCCTACGAG.

This clone is labeled medium-sized based on frequency. From the germline J gene comes the end of the CDR3, since the read stops 3 residues before it. V gene TRBV29-1 combines with J gene TRBJ2-3, with D perhaps matching TRBD2 (6 bases). The CDR3 spans 14 residues. With 5 bases removed from V and 0 bases from J, the gap between germline ends came to 12 bases. Germline lookup yields CDR1 SQVTM and CDR2 ANQGSEA. The DNA read from the CDR3 is TGCAGCGTTCTGGGGGACTCTAGCACAGATACG. Translated, it gives CSVLGDSSTDT. The complete CDR3 reads CSVLGDSSTDTQYF.

The chain's CDR3 is CASSLVERGGYTQYF. CDR3 DNA, as far as it was read: TGTGCCAGCAGCTTGGTAGAACGGGGGGGATATACG. The chain links TRBV5-4 to TRBJ2-3; the match to TRBD2 covers 8 bases. The CDR3 end falls 3 residues outside the read, so it is completed with the germline J gene. Germline CDR1 and CDR2: SGHNT and YYREEE (reference sequence). J gave up 7 bases and V 0 bases, and 7 bases lay outside the gene matches. This CDR3 has 15 amino acids.

The chain's CDR3 is CASSRQGAREKLFF. Incomplete CDR3 DNA: TGTGCCAGCAGCAGACAGGGGGCGCGTGAAAAA. This sequence joins TRBV7-8 and TRBJ1-4, with 10 bases lining up with TRBD1. The read stops 3 residues short of the end of the CDR3; the missing end is completed from the germline J gene. CDR1 is SGHVS and CDR2 is FQNEAQ in the germline V gene. J was trimmed by 7 bases and V by 5 bases; bases with no gene match: 4. The CDR3 consists of 14 residues.